Following are 14 T cell receptor beta chains from one sample sequenced in a study of response to subunit inactivated influenza vaccine. Each CDR3 protein is one row after TCRdb ran MiXCR on the RT-PCR reads. The table lists about 500,000 distinct CDR3 sequences, approximately 15% of them singletons, with less than 4% in the top ten. The input for sequencing was CD4+ T cells sorted from PBMCs, taken less than 30 months after vaccination. All receptors come from a man aged 45 to 75 who received an inactivated influenza vaccine.

Regarding this clonotype: One junction end disagrees with the germline gene, perhaps due to a read error. The rearrangement joins TRBV12-3 or TRBV12-4 to TRBJ1-2; no clear D gene. This CDR3 has 13 residues. Here the CDR3 DNA reads TGTGACAGCAGTTTAGACCCCGCCTATGGCTACACCTTC. Its protein product is CDSSLDPAYGYTF.

The J gene is TRBJ2-5, the V gene TRBV4-2; no clear D gene. CDR1 LGHNA and CDR2 YNFKEQ come from the germline V gene. Trimming removed 1 base from V and 5 bases from J, with 14 bases in between. CDR3 length: 15 residues. The CDR3 is CASSQVGLFGETQYF. CDR3 nucleotide sequence: TGTGCCAGCAGCCAAGTTGGCCTGTTTGGGGAGACCCAGTACTTC.

The chain recombines TRBV11-2 with TRBJ2-1; 10 nucleotides line up with TRBD2. The germline CDR1 and CDR2 sequences are SGHAT and FQNNGV. V was pared by 1 base and J by 0 bases, with 6 bases of the junction left unmatched. The CDR3 is made up of 18 amino acids. CDR3 coding DNA: TGTGCCAGCAGCTTAGTCTTTAGCGGGAGGACCTCCTACAATGAGCAGTTCTTC. Its protein product is CASSLVFSGRTSYNEQFF.

The chain carries TRBV7-8 and TRBJ2-7; TRBD1 is a possible D gene (6 bases). CDR1 and CDR2 from the germline V gene are SGHVS and FQNEAQ. This CDR3 has 16 amino acids. V lost 1 base and J 1 base, leaving 14 bases between the germline ends. CDR3 sequence (DNA): TGTGCCAGCAGCTTAGTAGGACAGCGATTTTCCTACGAGCAGTACTTC. Translated, it gives CASSLVGQRFSYEQYF.

This chain connects TRBV4-1 to TRBJ2-7, with D possibly being TRBD1 or TRBD2 (5 bases each). Germline CDR1 reads MGHRA; CDR2 reads YSYEKL. The CDR3 totals 14 residues. V dropped 2 bases and J dropped 2 bases, with 10 bases sitting between them. CDR3 in amino acids: CASSQRDGAYEQYF. The DNA of the CDR3 is TGCGCCAGCAGCCAAAGGGACGGAGCCTACGAGCAGTACTTC.

V and J are TRBV12-3 or TRBV12-4 and TRBJ2-2; unclear D gene. The V and J ends lost 6 bases and 5 bases respectively, with 13 bases between them. CDR3 size: 14 residues. The CDR3 loop is CASSYLRRTGELFF. As DNA, the CDR3 is TGTGCCAGCAGCTACCTCCGGCGTACCGGGGAGCTGTTTTTT.

There are a few counts of this clonotype. The CDR3 nucleotides read TGTGCCATCAGTGAGGGGCCCATGAACACCGGGGAGCTGTTTTTT. This sequence encodes CAISEGPMNTGELFF. The V and J genes are TRBV10-3 and TRBJ2-2; D gene uncertain. Germline values: CDR1 ENHRY, CDR2 SYGVKD. The CDR3 is 15 amino acids. Deletions cut 2 bases from V and 1 base from J, with 8 bases between.

In this sample, this clonotype turned up a few times. The chain joins TRBV20-1 to TRBJ1-5, with D perhaps TRBD1 (5 bases). The germline CDR1 and CDR2 sequences are DFQATT and SNEGSKA (reference sequence). The V end lost 0 bases, the J end lost 5 bases, and 17 bases lay between the germline ends. The CDR3 covers 16 residues. CDR3 residues: CSARDFGGGYHQPQHF. The CDR3 bases are TGCAGTGCTAGAGATTTTGGGGGGGGGTACCATCAGCCCCAGCATTTT.

This rearrangement joins TRBV6-2 or TRBV6-3 to TRBJ2-1; D tentatively fits TRBD1 or TRBD2 (5 bases each). CDR3 length: 14 amino acids. Germline V gene sequence: CDR1 MNHEY, CDR2 SVGEGT. V dropped 6 bases and J dropped 3 bases, with 12 bases sitting between them. The CDR3 DNA reads TGTGCCAGCAGACCCGGGACCAACTACAATGAGCAGTTCTTC. Translating gives CASRPGTNYNEQFF.

The J gene is TRBJ2-4, the V gene TRBV10-3; possibly TRBD2 for D (5 bases). The CDR3 loop spans 13 amino acids. Germline assignment: CDR1 ENHRY and CDR2 SYGVKD. Trimming left V 4 bases short and J 8 bases short, with 12 bases between. CDR3: CAISGHSGDIQYF. DNA of the CDR3: TGTGCCATCAGTGGACACTCCGGGGACATTCAGTACTTC.

At least ten counts were recorded for this clonotype. The V call is TRBV6-5, the J call TRBJ2-6; D unclear. The CDR3 is 15 amino acids. Trimming took off 4 bases at V and 2 bases at J, with 9 bases between the two ends. Germline loops: CDR1 MNHEY, CDR2 SVGAGI. The CDR3 sequence: CASSLLGPGANVLTF. The CDR3, as DNA: TGTGCCAGCAGTTTATTGGGCCCTGGGGCCAACGTCCTGACTTTC.

This clonotype occurred a few times. The V and J genes are TRBV7-2 and TRBJ2-7, with 13 bases lining up with TRBD2. V was pared by 5 bases and J by 9 bases, with 10 bases of the junction left unmatched. This CDR3 is built from 15 residues. Germline-derived CDR1 and CDR2 are SGHTA and FQGNSA. CDR3 residues: CASSAPGLAGMGQYF. CDR3 coding DNA: TGTGCCAGCAGCGCACCGGGACTAGCGGGGATGGGGCAGTACTTC. The full variable domain, its missing parts supplied by reference TRBV7-2 and TRBJ2-7, is GAGVSQSPSNKVTEKGKDVELRCDPISGHTALYWYRQSLGQGLEFLIYFQGNSAPDKSGLPSDRFSAERTGGSVSTLTIQRTQQEDSAVYLCASSAPGLAGMGQYFGPGTRLTVT.

This clonotype was recorded many times. The chain employs TRBV7-2 and TRBJ1-1; 8 bases match TRBD1. With 3 bases clipped from V and 5 bases from J, the junction kept 8 bases outside the gene matches. There are 15 residues in the CDR3. The germline CDR1 and CDR2 sequences are SGHTA and FQGNSA. CDR3 sequence reads: CASSLVSGGETEAFF. The CDR3 bases are TGTGCCAGCAGCTTGGTATCAGGGGGCGAAACTGAAGCTTTCTTT.

The V call is TRBV10-3, the J call TRBJ2-7; 8 bases agree with TRBD1. V dropped 11 bases and J dropped 2; count of bases not matched to a gene: 11. Germline V gene sequence: CDR1 ENHRY, CDR2 SYGVKD. The CDR3 runs to 14 residues. As DNA, the CDR3 is TGTGCCCGAAGGGGCCTCAGGGGGCCCTACGAGCAGTACTTC. Its translation is CARRGLRGPYEQYF.